This T cell receptor (beta chain) was recovered during a study of memory CD4+ T cells and cytomegalovirus serostatus. The sort gate was single viable CD3+CD4+CD8-CD45RO+ cells for memory CD4+ T cells. Positive selection with CD4 microbeads enriched total CD4+ T cells. Authors' analysis steps: Out-of-frame sequences were removed, leaving roughly 2,200,000 distinct TCRbeta sequences. Libraries were prepared by immunoSEQ multiplex PCR; TCRdb keeps only in-frame clonotypes and omits some of them. D and trimming come from the DNA, and the V and J calls and clone size come from that table. The sample contains under 85,000 clones, roughly 80% of which appear only once. Study findings and constraints: Suggested: most of the CMV-linked TCR signature lies in CD4+ memory cells.

A remark on this clone: The antigen remains unidentified.

This CDR3 is 15 amino acids long. V was trimmed by 0 bases and J by 5 bases, leaving 11 bases between them. Germline V gives CDR1 SGDLS, CDR2 YYNGEE. The TCR originated in an adult in good health and CMV-seropositive. This chain connects TRBV9 to TRBJ1-4; D not resolved. The sample comprised memory CD4+ T cells from blood. The CDR3 DNA reads TGTGCCAGCAGCGTAGGTGGGCGGAGGAATGAAAAACTGTTTTTT. Translated, it gives CASSVGGRRNEKLFF.